Below, 21 T cell receptor beta chains from the same sample are listed, as sequenced in a study of blood T cell repertoires in COVID-19. Only in-frame clones appear in the TCRdb table, and some are missing; sequencing was by immunoSEQ multiplex PCR. The data contain 110,000 or so clones, around 80% of them seen just once; the ten biggest clones take up roughly 6.2%. The sample taken for sequencing was peripheral blood. The receptor set was obtained from an older man with acute or convalescent COVID-19.

This clone showed up just once. The chain joins TRBV6-6 to TRBJ2-7; tentative D call: TRBD2 (5 bases). Germline V gene lookup returns CDR1 MNHNY and CDR2 SVGAGI (reference sequence). The CDR3 has 16 amino acids. Trimming removed 0 bases from V and 7 bases from J, with 19 bases in between. CDR3: CASSYSTDSAKGEQYF. CDR3 nucleotides: TGTGCCAGCAGTTACTCGACGGACTCGGCCAAAGGGGAGCAGTACTTC.

The gene calls are TRBV4-1 and TRBJ2-5; D unresolved. Between the trimmed V and J ends, which lost 0 bases and 7 bases, there was a span of 9 bases. This CDR3 comprises 13 residues. Germline V CDR1 and CDR2: MGHRA, YSYEKL. CDR3 nucleotide sequence: TGCGCCAGCAGCCAAGAACGGAGCGTGACCCAGTACTTC. Translation: CASSQERSVTQYF.

V gene TRBV5-1 combines with J gene TRBJ1-5; D might be TRBD1 (5 bases). Germline V gene lookup returns CDR1 SGHRS and CDR2 YFSETQ. The V and J ends lost 0 bases and 4 bases respectively, with 11 bases between them. The CDR3 sequence is 15 residues long. The CDR3 sequence: CASSLVLGANQPQHF. CDR3 sequence (DNA): TGCGCCAGCAGCTTGGTATTAGGGGCTAATCAGCCCCAGCATTTT.

This clone was counted once. The V and J genes are TRBV18 and TRBJ2-5, with 13 positions matching TRBD2. The CDR3 runs to 15 residues. Germline CDR1 is KGHSH and CDR2 is LQKENI. V was pared by 6 bases and J by 3 bases, with 4 bases of the junction left unmatched. DNA for the CDR3: TGTGCCAGCTCCCACGGACTAGCGGGGGAAGAGACCCAGTACTTC. Translation: CASSHGLAGEETQYF.

The rearrangement uses TRBV7-9 and TRBJ2-4; D possibly corresponds to TRBD2 (5 bases). Trimming cost V 11 bases and J 3 bases, with 23 bases left between them. Germline assignment: CDR1 SEHNR and CDR2 FQNEAQ (reference sequence). The CDR3 covers 16 residues. CDR3 sequence: CAFKRSPGSGKNIQYF. The CDR3 nucleotides read TGTGCCTTCAAAAGGTCACCGGGATCGGGCAAAAACATTCAGTACTTC. Complete variable domain (other parts from reference TRBV7-9 and TRBJ2-4): DTGVSQNPRHKITKRGQNVTFRCDPISEHNRLYWYRQTLGQGPEFLTYFQNEAQLEKSRLLSDRFSAERPKGSFSTLEIQRTEQGDSAMYLCAFKRSPGSGKNIQYFGAGTRLSVL.

The J gene is TRBJ2-1, the V gene TRBV6-2 or TRBV6-3, with D tentatively TRBD2 (5 bases). Per the germline V gene, CDR1 is MNHEY and CDR2 is SVGEGT. The CDR3 contains 14 residues. Trimming shortened V by 5 bases and J by 4 bases, and 12 bases separated the two germline ends. For the CDR3, the DNA is TGTGCCAGCAGTGGGCACCCGGGGTACAATGAGCAGTTCTTC. Translated: CASSGHPGYNEQFF.

The chain combines TRBV28 with TRBJ1-5; possibly TRBD1 for D (5 bases). Trimming cost V 1 base and J 5 bases, with 21 bases left between them. The germline V gene encodes CDR1 MDHEN and CDR2 SYDVKM. CDR3 length: 18 residues. The CDR3 spells CASSLFLGWGLRDQPQHF. The CDR3 DNA is TGTGCCAGCAGTTTATTTTTAGGGTGGGGCCTCAGAGATCAGCCCCAGCATTTT.

The gene calls are TRBV5-6 and TRBJ2-2, with D unresolved. The germline V and J ends were trimmed by 0 bases and 5 bases, with 5 bases remaining between them. Germline assignment: CDR1 SGHDT and CDR2 YYEEEE. CDR3 length: 13 residues. CDR3 amino acids: CASSLDRTGELFF. DNA for the CDR3: TGTGCCAGCAGCTTGGACCGGACCGGGGAGCTGTTTTTT.

The sample holds one count of this clone. The chain recombines TRBV7-6 with TRBJ1-5, with unresolved D. Germline CDR1 reads SGHVS; CDR2 reads FNYEAQ. The V and J ends lost 0 bases and 9 bases respectively, with 15 bases between them. CDR3 length: 15 amino acids. The CDR3 loop is CASSLASPGLAPQHF. In DNA, the CDR3 is TGTGCCAGCAGCTTAGCCTCTCCAGGACTAGCGCCCCAGCATTTT.

A single count supports this clone. The chain recombines TRBV7-2 with TRBJ2-3; tentative D call: TRBD2 (5 bases). The CDR3 contains 15 residues. The V end lost 1 base, the J end lost 2 bases, and 10 bases lay between the germline ends. The germline CDR1 and CDR2 sequences are SGHTA and FQGNSA. CDR3 protein: CASSLGLSYTDTQYF. The DNA of the CDR3 is TGTGCCAGCAGCTTAGGACTAAGTTACACAGATACGCAGTATTTT.

The CDR3 DNA sequence: TGTGCCAGCAGCCAAGCAGAGATTAGCGCAGCCGGGGAGCTGTTTTTT. Residues: CASSQAEISAAGELFF. The chain joins TRBV4-2 to TRBJ2-2; D possibly corresponds to TRBD2 (5 bases). This CDR3 has 16 amino acids. Trimming left V 1 base short and J 6 bases short, with 15 bases between. Germline V gene data show CDR1 as LGHNA and CDR2 as YNFKEQ.

The table lists this clone with a few counts. J is TRBJ2-7 and V is TRBV2; possible D gene TRBD1, 5 bases. The V end lost 6 bases, the J end lost 5 bases, and 11 bases lay between the germline ends. Germline V CDR1 and CDR2: SNHLY, FYNNEI. The CDR3 sequence is 12 residues long. CDR3 amino acids: CASRDPQDEQYF. DNA for the CDR3: TGTGCCAGCAGAGATCCACAGGACGAGCAGTACTTC. Full variable domain (missing parts from reference TRBV2 and TRBJ2-7): EPEVTQTPSHQVTQMGQEVILRCVPISNHLYFYWYRQILGQKVEFLVSFYNNEISEKSEIFDDQFSVERPDGSNFTLKIRSTKLEDSAMYFCASRDPQDEQYFGPGTRLTVT.

The DNA for the CDR3 is TGTGCCAGCAGTTTATTGGGCCCCGGGGTCTATGGCTACACCTTC. Protein: CASSLLGPGVYGYTF. This chain connects TRBV28 to TRBJ1-2, with unresolved D. The V end was cut by 1 base, the J end by 4 bases, with 13 bases between. Germline V gene lookup returns CDR1 MDHEN and CDR2 SYDVKM. This CDR3 region has 15 residues.

The V and J genes are TRBV2 and TRBJ2-7, with TRBD1 identical over 7 bases. J lost 3 bases, V lost 5 bases, and 7 bases had no gene match. CDR1 and CDR2 from the germline V gene are SNHLY and FYNNEI. The CDR3 is made up of 14 amino acids. For the CDR3, the DNA is TGTGCCAGCAGTTATGACAGGGACGGCTACGAGCAGTACTTC. Translation gives CASSYDRDGYEQYF.

J is TRBJ2-2 and V is TRBV27; 7 nucleotides match TRBD1. Germline-derived CDR1 and CDR2 are MNHEY and SMNVEV (reference sequence). The CDR3 loop spans 16 amino acids. J was trimmed by 6 bases and V by 1 base; bases with no gene match: 8. The CDR3 is CASSLYRQGGPGELFF. The CDR3 DNA reads as TGTGCCAGCAGTTTATACCGACAGGGTGGTCCCGGGGAGCTGTTTTTT.

The chain links TRBV6-2 or TRBV6-3 to TRBJ2-7, with 7 positions matching TRBD2. Germline V CDR1 and CDR2: MNHEY, SVGEGT. The ends lost 4 bases at V and 0 bases at J; junction bases unmatched: 3. This CDR3 contains 14 residues. CDR3 region: CASSLLANSYEQYF. The CDR3 region has the DNA TGTGCCAGCAGTTTACTAGCGAACTCCTACGAGCAGTACTTC.

The chain couples TRBV4-3 to TRBJ1-6, with 7 bases lining up with TRBD1. CDR1 LGHNA and CDR2 YSLEER come from the germline V gene. J lost 7 bases, V lost 1 base, and 4 bases had no gene match. CDR3 length: 15 amino acids. The CDR3 sequence is CASSQGMTGNSPLHF. The CDR3 region has the DNA TGCGCCAGCAGCCAAGGGATGACAGGGAATTCACCCCTCCACTTT.

This chain connects TRBV27 to TRBJ2-2; D is undetermined. CDR3 length equals 13 residues. Germline V gives CDR1 MNHEY, CDR2 SMNVEV (reference sequence). Trimming cost V 6 bases and J 2 bases, with 7 bases left between them. This chain's CDR3 is CASSLSNTGELFF. The CDR3 DNA follows: TGTGCCAGCAGCCTTTCCAACACCGGGGAGCTGTTTTTT.

This clone was detected only once. CDR3 DNA: TGCGCCAGCAGCCAAGTCACAGGGGGTGGGAGCAATCAGCCCCAGCATTTT. Protein sequence: CASSQVTGGGSNQPQHF. This chain uses TRBV4-1 with TRBJ1-5; 8 positions agree with TRBD1. CDR1 is MGHRA and CDR2 is YSYEKL in the germline V gene. This CDR3 is 17 amino acids long. Losses at the gene ends were 1 base for V and 1 base for J; bases not matched to a gene: 6.

J is TRBJ2-2 and V is TRBV4-3; D might be TRBD2 (5 bases). Trimming shortened V by 0 bases and J by 4 bases, and 9 bases separated the two germline ends. CDR1 and CDR2 from the germline V gene are LGHNA and YSLEER. This CDR3 is built from 15 residues. As DNA, the CDR3 is TGCGCCAGCAGCCAAGAGGCTAGCCCCACCGGGGAGCTGTTTTTT. It yields the protein CASSQEASPTGELFF.

The V and J genes are TRBV7-2 and TRBJ2-7, with D possibly being TRBD2 (6 bases). CDR1 SGHTA and CDR2 FQGNSA come from the germline V gene. This CDR3 is built from 13 residues. Trimming left V 5 bases short and J 7 bases short, with 15 bases between. CDR3 protein: CASSQRHGGEQYF. In DNA form, the CDR3 reads TGTGCCAGCAGCCAGCGGCACGGGGGTGAGCAGTACTTC.